The source of this TCR beta chain is a study of T-cell reconstitution after alpha-beta-depleted transplantation in children. It was with unique molecular identifiers that the TCRbeta library was prepared. TCRdb fed the PCR reads into MiXCR, producing one record per CDR3 protein. The sample contains more than 400,000 distinct CDR3 sequences, 9.5% to 12% of which appear only once. Study-wide points: For some patients, TCRbeta diversity was high at day 60 because of recipient T cells and thymic progenitors that survived. A year had passed since transplant, and T-cell counts and diversity by then came mostly from newly produced T cells. Expanded clones from the graft, numbering several hundred, reportedly supplied alpha-beta T cells about two months after transplant.

The germline CDR1 and CDR2 sequences are SEHNR and FQNEAQ (reference sequence). The CDR3 spans 14 residues. The J segment lost 6 bases and the V segment lost 5 bases, leaving 6 bases of the junction unmatched. As concerns this clonotype: Antigen: not known.

Sample: PBMCs, mostly from graft donor cells, taken 180 days after TCRalphabeta/CD19-depleted stem cell transplant. The J gene is TRBJ2-1, the V gene TRBV7-9; 8 positions agree with TRBD1. This receptor was identified in a female patient younger than 10 who had a stem cell transplant for aplastic anemia, so the T cells may come from the graft donor. This CDR3 reads CASSLRDRSNEQFF. The CDR3 region has the DNA TGTGCCAGCAGCCTGAGGGACAGGTCCAATGAGCAGTTCTTC. Drawing the rest from reference TRBV7-9 and TRBJ2-1, the complete variable domain is DTGVSQNPRHKITKRGQNVTFRCDPISEHNRLYWYRQTLGQGPEFLTYFQNEAQLEKSRLLSDRFSAERPKGSFSTLEIQRTEQGDSAMYLCASSLRDRSNEQFFGPGTRLTVL.